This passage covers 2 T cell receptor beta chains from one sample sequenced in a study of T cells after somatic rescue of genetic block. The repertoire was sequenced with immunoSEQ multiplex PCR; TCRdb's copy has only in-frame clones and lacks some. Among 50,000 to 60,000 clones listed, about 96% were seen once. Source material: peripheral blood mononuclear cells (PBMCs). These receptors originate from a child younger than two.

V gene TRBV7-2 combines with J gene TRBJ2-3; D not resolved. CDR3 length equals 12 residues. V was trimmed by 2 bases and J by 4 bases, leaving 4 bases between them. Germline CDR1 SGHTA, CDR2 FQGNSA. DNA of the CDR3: TGTGCCAGCAGCTTATATTCAGATACGCAGTATTTT. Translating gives CASSLYSDTQYF. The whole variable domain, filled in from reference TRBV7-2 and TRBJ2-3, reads GAGVSQSPSNKVTEKGKDVELRCDPISGHTALYWYRQSLGQGLEFLIYFQGNSAPDKSGLPSDRFSAERTGGSVSTLTIQRTQQEDSAVYLCASSLYSDTQYFGPGTRLTVL.

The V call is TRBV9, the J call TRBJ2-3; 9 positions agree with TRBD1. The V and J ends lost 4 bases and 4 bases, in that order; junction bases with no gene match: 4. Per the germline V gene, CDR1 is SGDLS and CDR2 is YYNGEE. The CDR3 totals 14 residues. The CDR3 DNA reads TGTGCCAGCAGCTTAGGACAGGGGCCAGATACGCAGTATTTT. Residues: CASSLGQGPDTQYF.